This T cell receptor beta chain was identified in a study of blood T cells in healthy people across ages. Primed by a sample-barcoded 5' primer and a J-beta primer mix, a second PCR proceeded for 7 to 11 cycles. TCRdb reanalysed the 5' RACE reads using MiXCR and keeps one entry per CDR3 protein. The sample contains fewer than 650,000 distinct CDR3 sequences, about 29% of which appear only once. This CDR3 is built from 13 residues. Germline assignment: CDR1 DFQATT and CDR2 SNEGSKA (reference sequence). The V end lost 3 bases, the J end lost 2 bases, and 10 bases lay between the germline ends. The data also belong to a second study, concerning T cells of mothers and their children.

The sequence came from a boy aged 2 to 10 in good health. The rearrangement uses TRBV20-1 and TRBJ1-1; D remains unclear. The sequenced sample consisted of blood. CDR3 coding DNA: TGCAGTGCTAGTATACCTACCAACACTGAAGCTTTCTTT. Its protein is CSASIPTNTEAFF.